These T cell receptor beta chains were read from a single sample in a study of blood T cell repertoires in COVID-19. Clones were read by immunoSEQ multiplex PCR, and TCRdb kept only the in-frame ones, dropping some. Among about 280,000 clones, around 89% were seen once, and the ten largest hold 4.6%. The sample consisted of peripheral blood. These TCRs come from a man aged 35 to 55 with acute or convalescent COVID-19. The CDR3 runs from the conserved cysteine through the conserved F or W.

v_call	j_call	cdr3_aa
TRBV30	TRBJ1-6	CAWRRDRGSPLHF
TRBV2	TRBJ1-5	CASDGQGGQPQHF
TRBV27	TRBJ2-1	CASSLVAGVHNEQFF
TRBV10-3	TRBJ1-2	CAITGDWNYGYTF
TRBV5-1	TRBJ1-3	CASSSQVDTLSGNTIYF
TRBV3-1/TRBV3-2	TRBJ2-3	CASSSQRPGTSSEDTQYF
TRBV9	TRBJ2-2	CASSPFVGTGELFF
TRBV19	TRBJ2-7	CASSVTGGYEQYF
TRBV5-6	TRBJ2-3	CASSQGAGGLGTQYF
TRBV5-6	TRBJ1-2	CASSLTAIYYGYTF
TRBV5-1	TRBJ2-5	CASSGLAGETQYF
TRBV5-1	TRBJ2-1	CASSQRRGLAGVQFF
TRBV5-6	TRBJ1-1	CASSPRRTNTEAFF
TRBV28	TRBJ1-3	CASSLSLLSGNTIYF
TRBV6-5	TRBJ2-7	CASSYLRGGYEQYF
TRBV6-5	TRBJ2-1	CASRTGDEQFF
TRBV7-8	TRBJ2-5	CASSPRRLGETQYF
TRBV5-1	TRBJ2-3	CASLGGITDTQYF
TRBV6-5	TRBJ1-2	CASSYGAGLYGYTF
TRBV4-1	TRBJ2-3	CASSQAGTGFFGTQYF
TRBV6-6	TRBJ2-7	CASTKKGGTGSYEQYF
TRBV29-1	TRBJ1-2	CSASREINYGYTF
TRBV6-5	TRBJ2-3	CASSRSVYLTDTQYF